These 10 T cell receptor beta chains share one sample of origin, sequenced in a study of blood T cell repertoires in COVID-19. The data were produced by immunoSEQ multiplex PCR, yet TCRdb's version contains in-frame clones alone and is incomplete. The sample shows roughly 26,000 clones, over 70% of them seen only once. Source material: peripheral blood. The receptors come from a human donor with active COVID-19. The donor label of this sample is uncertain.

The chain employs TRBV7-3 and TRBJ2-2; TRBD1 agrees at 8 bases. V was clipped by 2 bases and J by 1 base; unmatched bases: 0. The CDR3 is made up of 15 amino acids. From germline, CDR1 is SGHTA and CDR2 FQGTGA. The CDR3 here is CASSLGTGNTGELFF. The CDR3 DNA sequence: TGTGCCAGCAGCTTAGGGACAGGGAACACCGGGGAGCTGTTTTTT. The full variable domain, completed using reference TRBV7-3 and TRBJ2-2, is GAGVSQTPSNKVTEKGKYVELRCDPISGHTALYWYRQSLGQGPEFLIYFQGTGAADDSGLPNDRFFAVRPEGSVSTLKIQRTERGDSAVYLCASSLGTGNTGELFFGEGSRLTVL.

This chain joins TRBV4-1 and TRBJ2-5; D possibly corresponds to TRBD2 (5 bases). The CDR3 loop spans 15 amino acids. Trimming removed 4 bases at V and 0 bases at J, with 12 bases between. Germline V lookup: CDR1 MGHRA, CDR2 YSYEKL. This CDR3 reads CASSRSSLDQETQYF. For the CDR3, the DNA is TGCGCCAGCAGCCGCTCGTCACTAGACCAAGAGACCCAGTACTTC.

The rearrangement uses TRBV2 and TRBJ2-1; 13 bases agree with TRBD2. Germline V lookup: CDR1 SNHLY, CDR2 FYNNEI. With 6 bases clipped from V and 1 base from J, the junction kept 12 bases outside the gene matches. The CDR3 extends over 19 amino acids. For the CDR3, the DNA is TGTGCCAGCAGCAGGACAGGGACTAGCGGGACTTATTCCTACAATGAGCAGTTCTTC. Encoded protein: CASSRTGTSGTYSYNEQFF.

CDR3 protein: CATRTGQGATEAFF. Here the CDR3 DNA reads TGTGCCACCAGAACAGGACAGGGGGCGACTGAAGCTTTCTTT. The chain is built from TRBV10-3 and TRBJ1-1; 11 bases align to TRBD1. The CDR3 is 14 residues long. V shed 10 bases and J 5 bases; nucleotides not matched to a gene: 9. The germline CDR1 and CDR2 sequences are ENHRY and SYGVKD.

CDR3 nucleotide sequence: TGTGCCAGCAGCTCTCCGGGACAACCCTTCGCCGAGCAGTACTTC. This encodes CASSSPGQPFAEQYF. V gene TRBV7-2 combines with J gene TRBJ2-7; D is perhaps TRBD1 (6 bases). This CDR3 is built from 15 residues. CDR1 and CDR2 (germline): SGHTA, FQGNSA. The ends were cut back, 4 bases at V and 6 bases at J, with 19 bases in the middle.

The DNA of the CDR3 is TGCGCCAGCAGCTCGGGACAGGAAAACTCCTACAATGAGCAGTTCTTC. Translating it yields CASSSGQENSYNEQFF. The chain links TRBV5-1 to TRBJ2-1; 8 bases match TRBD1. Germline V gives CDR1 SGHRS, CDR2 YFSETQ. V gave up 3 bases and J gave up 0 bases; unmatched junction bases: 5. The CDR3 loop spans 16 amino acids.

This clone was detected only once. The chain joins TRBV9 to TRBJ1-2; D remains unclear. Germline lookup yields CDR1 SGDLS and CDR2 YYNGEE. V was pared by 3 bases and J by 6 bases, with 6 bases between. CDR3 length: 11 amino acids. The CDR3 DNA reads as TGTGCCAGCAGCGCCCGGGATGGCTACACCTTC. Translating gives CASSARDGYTF.

For the CDR3, the DNA is TGTGCCAGCAAAGGGACAGCCTCTTCACCCCTCCACTTT. This encodes CASKGTASSPLHF. The gene calls are TRBV12-3 or TRBV12-4 and TRBJ1-6; TRBD1 aligns across 7 bases. Losses at the gene ends were 7 bases for V and 9 bases for J; bases not matched to a gene: 6. The CDR3 runs 13 residues.

The rearrangement links TRBV3-1 (or the pseudogene TRBV3-2) to TRBJ2-3; 12 bases align to TRBD2. Germline trimming cut 4 bases from V and 4 bases from J; bases unmatched to any gene: 6. CDR3 length: 16 residues. Germline CDR1 is LGHDT and CDR2 is YNNKEL (reference sequence). The CDR3 loop reads CASSRRLAGEADTQYF. DNA of the CDR3: TGTGCCAGCAGCCGACGACTAGCGGGAGAAGCAGATACGCAGTATTTT.

This chain joins TRBV6-6 and TRBJ1-4; the D is unclear. V dropped 6 bases and J dropped 0 bases, with 14 bases sitting between them. This CDR3 is 16 amino acids long. Germline-derived CDR1 and CDR2 are MNHNY and SVGAGI (reference sequence). CDR3 coding DNA: TGTGCCAGCAGCTCCGCGGCTTCTGCAACTAATGAAAAACTGTTTTTT. Translated, it gives CASSSAASATNEKLFF.